A single sample is the source of the 24 T cell receptor beta chains below, sequenced in a study of blood T cell repertoires in COVID-19. Measured with immunoSEQ multiplex PCR; TCRdb has only the in-frame clones, and not every one. The sample carries about 240,000 clones, about four fifths recorded once. Sequenced sample: peripheral blood. These receptors all stem from a woman older than 75 with COVID-19, enrolled during active disease.

V and J are TRBV5-1 and TRBJ2-5, with a possible D match to TRBD1 (6 bases). Germline V lookup: CDR1 SGHRS, CDR2 YFSETQ. The germline V and J ends were trimmed by 4 bases and 4 bases, with 17 bases remaining between them. This CDR3 comprises 15 residues. The CDR3 sequence: CASSPTGLTAETQYF. The CDR3 DNA is TGCGCCAGCAGCCCGACAGGCCTCACTGCAGAGACCCAGTACTTC.

In DNA, the CDR3 is TGTGCCAGCAGCACATACAGGGCAGGCACTGAAGCTTTCTTT. Translated, it gives CASSTYRAGTEAFF. The chain recombines TRBV7-9 with TRBJ1-1; maybe TRBD1 (6 bases). The CDR3 contains 14 residues. V was cut by 5 bases and J by 4 bases, with 14 bases left in between. CDR1 SEHNR and CDR2 FQNEAQ come from the germline V gene (reference sequence).

The rearrangement links TRBV5-1 to TRBJ2-7; 10 bases line up with TRBD2. The CDR3 covers 15 residues. Germline-derived CDR1 and CDR2 are SGHRS and YFSETQ. With 0 bases clipped from V and 5 bases from J, the junction kept 5 bases outside the gene matches. The DNA for the CDR3 is TGCGCCAGCAGCTTGGTTCCTAGCGGGAGAGACGAGCAGTACTTC. This gives the protein CASSLVPSGRDEQYF.

The rearrangement links TRBV28 to TRBJ2-7, with D unresolved. V lost 4 bases and J lost 2, with 15 bases in between. Per the germline V gene, CDR1 is MDHEN and CDR2 is SYDVKM. CDR3 length equals 15 residues. The CDR3 region has the DNA TGTGCCAGCAGTTCTGCTACAGAGTCAGCCTACGAGCAGTACTTC. It encodes CASSSATESAYEQYF.

The V and J genes are TRBV3-1 (or the pseudogene TRBV3-2) and TRBJ2-3; the D is unclear. This CDR3 has 11 residues. The germline V gene encodes CDR1 LGHDT and CDR2 YNNKEL (reference sequence). The V end was cut by 3 bases, the J end by 5 bases, with 3 bases between. CDR3: CASSHGDTQYF. The CDR3 bases are TGTGCCAGCAGCCACGGAGATACGCAGTATTTT.

The V gene is TRBV7-2, the J gene TRBJ2-7; tentatively, D is TRBD1 (7 bases). Per the germline V gene, CDR1 is SGHTA and CDR2 is FQGNSA. CDR3 length: 14 residues. V lost 5 bases and J lost 2, with 13 bases in between. Written as DNA, the CDR3 is TGTGCCAGCAGCCGGAGGGGACAGACCTACGAGCAGTACTTC. This gives the protein CASSRRGQTYEQYF.

The V call is TRBV7-3, the J call TRBJ2-5; D possibly corresponds to TRBD1 (6 bases). Per the germline V gene, CDR1 is SGHTA and CDR2 is FQGTGA. Trimming pared 6 bases from V and 1 base from J, leaving 15 bases between. CDR3 length: 15 residues. CDR3 residues: CASSPGQGGQETQYF. Written as DNA, the CDR3 is TGTGCCAGCAGTCCGGGACAAGGGGGCCAAGAGACCCAGTACTTC.

This clone was seen only a few times. The chain uses TRBV6-6 and TRBJ2-7; tentatively, D is TRBD1 (5 bases). V lost 4 bases to trimming and J lost 5 bases, with 15 bases between them. The length of the CDR3 is 14 residues. Per the germline V gene, CDR1 is MNHNY and CDR2 is SVGAGI (reference sequence). CDR3 DNA: TGTGCCAGCAGTTCCCCTTCTCAGGGCCACGAGCAGTACTTC. Protein: CASSSPSQGHEQYF.

The rearrangement uses TRBV5-1 and TRBJ2-1; TRBD2 is a possible D gene (6 bases). The CDR3 extends over 14 amino acids. The V end was cut by 4 bases, the J end by 7 bases, with 15 bases between. Germline assignment: CDR1 SGHRS and CDR2 YFSETQ. The CDR3: CASSRGSGENEQFF. CDR3 nucleotide sequence: TGCGCCAGCAGCCGGGGGTCCGGGGAAAATGAGCAGTTCTTC.

The chain employs TRBV6-4 and TRBJ2-2; TRBD1 is a possible D gene (6 bases). Trimming removed 5 bases from V and 3 bases from J, with 7 bases in between. Germline V gene data show CDR1 as MRHNA and CDR2 as SNTAGT. CDR3 length equals 13 residues. CDR3: CASSQGHTGELFF. The CDR3 DNA sequence: TGTGCCAGCAGTCAGGGGCACACCGGGGAGCTGTTTTTT.

V is TRBV7-2 and J is TRBJ1-5, with TRBD1 identical over 7 bases. Looked up from germline, CDR1 is SGHTA and CDR2 is FQGNSA. CDR3 size: 15 residues. V shed 1 base, J shed 6 bases, and the junction held 6 bases outside the gene matches. CDR3 sequence (DNA): TGTGCCAGCAGCTTAGGCAGGGGGTATGGTCAGCCCCAGCATTTT. It is translated as CASSLGRGYGQPQHF.

Worth noting for this clone: The same CDR3 can be traced to other DNA sequences in this sample. This chain uses TRBV6-5 with TRBJ2-7, with D possibly TRBD1 on 6 matching bases. The V gene's germline CDR1 is MNHEY and CDR2 SVGAGI. This CDR3 is 12 amino acids long. Trimming cost V 6 bases and J 2 bases, with 8 bases left between them. The CDR3 nucleotides read TGTGCCAGCAGACAGGGACCCTACGAGCAGTACTTC. Translation: CASRQGPYEQYF.

The V gene is TRBV12-3 or TRBV12-4, the J gene TRBJ1-1; no clear D. CDR3 length: 12 amino acids. V was trimmed by 7 bases and J by 1 base, leaving 7 bases between them. The DNA for the CDR3 is TGTGCCAGCATCGCCAGGAACACTGAAGCTTTCTTT. Its protein product is CASIARNTEAFF.

The CDR3 is CASSRGEGTDTQYF. The CDR3 coding sequence is TGTGCCAGCTCCCGGGGAGAGGGCACAGATACGCAGTATTTT. This sequence joins TRBV3-1 (or the pseudogene TRBV3-2) and TRBJ2-3; D might be TRBD2 (5 bases). Deletions cut 8 bases from V and 1 base from J, with 13 bases between. This CDR3 has 14 amino acids. Per germline, CDR1 LGHDT and CDR2 YNNKEL (reference sequence).

The chain has TRBV9 and TRBJ2-2; unclear D gene. There are 14 residues in the CDR3. V gave up 4 bases and J gave up 6 bases, with 13 bases separating them. CDR1 and CDR2 from the germline V gene are SGDLS and YYNGEE. CDR3 in amino acids: CASSSPRRSGELFF. The CDR3 DNA sequence: TGTGCCAGCAGCTCACCGCGGCGGTCCGGGGAGCTGTTTTTT.

The V gene is TRBV5-1, the J gene TRBJ2-7, with TRBD1 as a possible D gene (5 bases). The CDR3 runs to 16 residues. The V end lost 0 bases, the J end lost 7 bases, and 20 bases lay between the germline ends. Germline CDR1 is SGHRS and CDR2 is YFSETQ. The CDR3: CASSLGFGAVGREQYF. CDR3 bases: TGCGCCAGCAGCTTGGGATTTGGGGCAGTCGGGCGGGAGCAGTACTTC.

The table lists this clone with a few counts. The chain recombines TRBV5-4 with TRBJ2-7; 10 bases are a match to TRBD1. In germline, CDR1 is SGHNT, CDR2 YYREEE (reference sequence). Trimming removed 4 bases from V and 6 bases from J; junction bases left unmatched: 4. The CDR3 has 13 residues. CDR3: CASSPGQGREQYF. CDR3 nucleotide sequence: TGTGCCAGCAGCCCGGGACAGGGGCGCGAGCAGTACTTC.

The V gene is TRBV12-3 or TRBV12-4, the J gene TRBJ2-3; 7 bases align to TRBD2. The CDR3 runs 13 residues. V shed 5 bases and J 6 bases; nucleotides not matched to a gene: 5. CDR3 in DNA: TGTGCCAGCAGTAGGGACTACTGGGATACGCAGTATTTT. Translating gives CASSRDYWDTQYF.

The rearrangement links TRBV16 to TRBJ2-3; D not certain. The length of the CDR3 is 14 residues. The germline V gene has CDR1 KGHSY and CDR2 FQNENV. With 6 bases removed from V and 2 bases from J, the gap between germline ends came to 12 bases. Here the CDR3 reads CASSRNRNTDTQYF. CDR3 bases: TGTGCCAGCAGTCGGAACAGAAACACAGATACGCAGTATTTT.

V usage is TRBV12-3 or TRBV12-4 and J usage is TRBJ1-1, with D hard to call. V was trimmed by 6 bases and J by 3 bases, leaving 5 bases between them. The CDR3 has 11 residues. The CDR3 sequence: CASSRDTEAFF. The CDR3 bases are TGTGCCAGCAGCCGGGACACTGAAGCTTTCTTT.

The rearrangement links TRBV6-5 to TRBJ1-2, with D unclear. The CDR3 spans 14 residues. From germline, CDR1 is MNHEY and CDR2 SVGAGI. The V end was cut by 2 bases, the J end by 7 bases, with 14 bases between. The CDR3 protein is CASSYGGQRSGYTF. In DNA, the CDR3 is TGTGCCAGCAGTTACGGAGGTCAAAGATCTGGCTACACCTTC.

In its sample, this clone was seen a few times. The V call is TRBV10-3, the J call TRBJ1-1; TRBD1 agrees at 8 bases. CDR1 is ENHRY, CDR2 SYGVKD, per germline. The V and J ends lost 10 bases and 0 bases, in that order; junction bases with no gene match: 10. This CDR3 has 15 residues. CDR3 DNA: TGTGCCACCACGAAAGGACAGGGTGTGAACACTGAAGCTTTCTTT. The encoded protein is CATTKGQGVNTEAFF.

This clone was seen only a few times. The chain carries TRBV30 and TRBJ2-7; the match to TRBD1 covers 9 bases. The CDR3 loop spans 13 amino acids. J lost 4 bases, V lost 5 bases, and 6 bases had no gene match. Germline CDR1 GTSNPN, CDR2 SVGIG (reference sequence). DNA for the CDR3: TGTGCCTGGGGACGGGGACAGGGATACGAGCAGTACTTC. Translating it yields CAWGRGQGYEQYF.

The chain couples TRBV20-1 to TRBJ2-1; D not certain. This CDR3 comprises 11 residues. The germline V gene has CDR1 DFQATT and CDR2 SNEGSKA (reference sequence). V lost 6 bases, J lost 8 bases, and 11 bases lay in between. The CDR3: CSAQLSYEQFF. CDR3 sequence (DNA): TGCAGTGCCCAACTGAGCTATGAGCAGTTCTTC.